The 17 T cell receptor beta chains listed next were all sequenced from one sample in a study of somatic mutations in cytotoxic T cells in rheumatoid arthritis. Data came from immunoSEQ multiplex PCR; TCRdb stores just in-frame clones and leaves some out. The sample has under 20,000 clones, around 85% seen once. Sequenced material: CD8+ T cells sorted from blood. The receptors were sampled from a woman in her thirties or forties with rheumatoid arthritis.

The V call is TRBV30, the J call TRBJ2-3, with D perhaps matching TRBD2 (5 bases). Trimming removed 3 bases from V and 0 bases from J, with 10 bases in between. The CDR3 sequence is 14 residues long. Germline V gene lookup returns CDR1 GTSNPN and CDR2 SVGIG (reference sequence). CDR3 region: CAWSVRTSTDTQYF. For the CDR3, the DNA is TGTGCCTGGAGCGTGAGGACTAGCACAGATACGCAGTATTTT.

The chain links TRBV29-1 to TRBJ1-2; D uncertain. Deletions cut 4 bases from V and 0 bases from J, with 9 bases between. The length of the CDR3 is 13 residues. CDR1 is SQVTM, CDR2 ANQGSEA, per germline. The CDR3 spells CSVVSAANYGYTF. The CDR3 bases are TGCAGCGTTGTCTCAGCGGCTAACTATGGCTACACCTTC.

This chain uses TRBV4-1 with TRBJ1-1; no clear D gene. Germline V lookup: CDR1 MGHRA, CDR2 YSYEKL. The CDR3 has 14 amino acids. V lost 0 bases, J lost 5 bases, and 10 bases lay in between. CDR3 residues: CASSQDRSGTEAFF. The CDR3, as DNA: TGCGCCAGCAGCCAAGATCGGTCCGGGACTGAAGCTTTCTTT.

This sequence joins TRBV20-1 and TRBJ2-7; D unclear. V dropped 2 bases and J dropped 3 bases, with 5 bases sitting between them. Germline V gives CDR1 DFQATT, CDR2 SNEGSKA (reference sequence). CDR3 size: 11 residues. This CDR3 reads CSARYGYEQYF. The CDR3 nucleotides are TGCAGTGCTAGATACGGCTACGAGCAGTACTTC.

The V call is TRBV19, the J call TRBJ2-3; 9 bases match TRBD1. CDR1 and CDR2 from the germline V gene are LNHDA and SQIVND (reference sequence). Trimming cost V 6 bases and J 4 bases; bases outside gene matches: 8. The CDR3 contains 15 residues. This CDR3 is CASRDRGAFSDTQYF. The CDR3 region has the DNA TGTGCCAGTAGGGACAGGGGCGCTTTCTCAGATACGCAGTATTTT.

The rearrangement joins TRBV4-2 to TRBJ2-7, with a tentative D call TRBD2 (5 bases). V gave up 0 bases and J gave up 5 bases, with 20 bases separating them. There are 17 residues in the CDR3. CDR1 and CDR2 from the germline V gene are LGHNA and YNFKEQ. CDR3 in DNA: TGTGCCAGCAGCCAAGATCCCCCCGGACTCGCTAGAGACGAGCAGTACTTC. Translating gives CASSQDPPGLARDEQYF.

The V and J genes are TRBV30 and TRBJ2-3; the match to TRBD1 covers 9 bases. The V and J ends lost 5 bases and 5 bases, in that order; junction bases with no gene match: 5. This CDR3 is 13 amino acids long. Germline V gene data show CDR1 as GTSNPN and CDR2 as SVGIG (reference sequence). The CDR3 spells CAWVQGAGDTQYF. In DNA form, the CDR3 reads TGTGCCTGGGTACAGGGGGCAGGAGATACGCAGTATTTT.

This chain uses TRBV18 with TRBJ2-1; 8 nucleotides align to TRBD2. Germline V gene data show CDR1 as KGHSH and CDR2 as LQKENI. V shed 3 bases, J shed 8 bases, and the junction held 12 bases outside the gene matches. This CDR3 spans 16 amino acids. The CDR3 DNA reads as TGTGCCAGCTCACCCGGGACGGGGGGGCCTAGGGATGAGCAGTTCTTC. Protein sequence: CASSPGTGGPRDEQFF.

This clone was picked up a small number of times. The V call is TRBV9, the J call TRBJ1-4; D not resolved. Trimming took 0 bases from V and 7 from J, leaving 13 bases between them. Germline CDR1 SGDLS, CDR2 YYNGEE. The CDR3 spans 15 residues. CDR3 coding DNA: TGTGCCAGCAGCGTAGCTAGTGGAATAGGTGAAAAACTGTTTTTT. Translation gives CASSVASGIGEKLFF. Combining the CDR3 with reference TRBV9 and TRBJ1-4 gives the whole variable domain DSGVTQTPKHLITATGQRVTLRCSPRSGDLSVYWYQQSLDQGLQFLIQYYNGEERAKGNILERFSAQQFPDLHSELNLSSLELGDSALYFCASSVASGIGEKLFFGSGTQLSVL.

The rearrangement uses TRBV5-5 and TRBJ2-7, with TRBD1 identical over 11 bases. This CDR3 has 15 residues. CDR1 SGHKS and CDR2 YYEKEE come from the germline V gene (reference sequence). V shed 2 bases and J 2 bases; nucleotides not matched to a gene: 3. The CDR3 loop is CASSFPGQGAYEQYF. The CDR3 nucleotides read TGTGCCAGCAGCTTCCCGGGACAGGGGGCCTACGAGCAGTACTTC. The full variable domain, completed using reference TRBV5-5 and TRBJ2-7, is DAGVTQSPTHLIKTRGQQVTLRCSPISGHKSVSWYQQVLGQGPQFIFQYYEKEERGRGNFPDRFSARQFPNYSSELNVNALLLGDSALYLCASSFPGQGAYEQYFGPGTRLTVT.

This clone came up a few times. The chain recombines TRBV29-1 with TRBJ2-7; D ambiguous. V shed 4 bases and J shed 1 base, with 14 bases lying between them. Looked up from germline, CDR1 is SQVTM and CDR2 is ANQGSEA. The CDR3 has 14 residues. This chain's CDR3 is CSVVYGGESYEQYF. The DNA of the CDR3 is TGCAGCGTTGTCTATGGCGGAGAGTCCTACGAGCAGTACTTC.

The genes are TRBV6-6 and TRBJ2-1; possibly TRBD1 for D (5 bases). Per the germline V gene, CDR1 is MNHNY and CDR2 is SVGAGI (reference sequence). This CDR3 region has 15 residues. Trimming stripped 2 bases from V and 9 bases from J, with 17 bases between. CDR3 protein: CASSYGSGQLFEQFF. CDR3 in DNA: TGTGCCAGCAGTTACGGGTCAGGACAATTGTTTGAGCAGTTCTTC.

The chain combines TRBV19 with TRBJ2-7; a weak D match, TRBD1 (7 bases). The germline V gene has CDR1 LNHDA and CDR2 SQIVND (reference sequence). With 9 bases removed from V and 3 bases from J, the gap between germline ends came to 15 bases. The CDR3 is made up of 13 amino acids. The CDR3 reads CASRQGGDYEQYF. The CDR3 DNA reads TGTGCCAGCCGACAGGGCGGGGACTACGAGCAGTACTTC.

The chain uses TRBV27 and TRBJ2-5, with 9 bases that match TRBD2. Judging by the DNA end, TRBJ2-7 fits better; the J call may be wrong. The CDR3 totals 14 residues. Germline V lookup: CDR1 MNHEY, CDR2 SMNVEV (reference sequence). In DNA, the CDR3 is TGTGCCAGCAGTTTAAGTAGCGGGGGCTACGAGCAGTACTTC. Protein: CASSLSSGGYEQYF.

This clone showed up just once. The chain joins TRBV6-1 to TRBJ2-6; no clear D. Per the germline V gene, CDR1 is MNHNS and CDR2 is SASEGT. This CDR3 has 17 residues. Trimming cost V 3 bases and J 1 base, with 13 bases left between them. The CDR3 region has the DNA TGTGCCAGCAGTGACGGCCGTTACAGTTCTGGGGCCAACGTCCTGACTTTC. It codes for CASSDGRYSSGANVLTF.

This clone was seen only once. The gene calls are TRBV4-1 and TRBJ1-4; 8 bases map to TRBD1. The CDR3 is 16 amino acids. Germline loops: CDR1 MGHRA, CDR2 YSYEKL. J lost 7 bases, V lost 5 bases, and 12 bases had no gene match. CDR3 in amino acids: CASSARQGLIGEKLFF. The CDR3 nucleotides are TGCGCCAGCAGCGCGCGACAGGGGCTTATAGGTGAAAAACTGTTTTTT.

The chain couples TRBV5-1 to TRBJ2-2; possible D gene TRBD1, 6 bases. Germline lookup yields CDR1 SGHRS and CDR2 YFSETQ. Trimming left V 4 bases short and J 4 bases short, with 20 bases between. CDR3 length: 17 residues. CDR3 amino acids: CASSLLVGAEATGELFF. In DNA, the CDR3 is TGCGCCAGCAGCCTGTTAGTGGGGGCCGAGGCCACCGGGGAGCTGTTTTTT.